The next 17 T cell receptor beta chains were all read from a single sample in a study of T cell changes during pregnancy in multiple sclerosis. Clones were sequenced by immunoSEQ multiplex PCR, and TCRdb holds only the in-frame ones, with some missing. The data hold some 97,000 clones, with around nine tenths observed a single time. The sample consisted of peripheral blood, taken in the second trimester of pregnancy. The origin of the receptors is a female donor with multiple sclerosis, enrolled in a pregnancy study.

This chain links TRBV27 with TRBJ1-5; the D gene is possibly TRBD1 (5 bases). CDR3 length equals 15 residues. The germline CDR1 and CDR2 sequences are MNHEY and SMNVEV (reference sequence). V lost 0 bases and J lost 4, with 10 bases in between. For the CDR3, the DNA is TGTGCCAGCAGTTTATCGCGACAGAGTAATCAGCCCCAGCATTTT. Protein product: CASSLSRQSNQPQHF.

The rearrangement uses TRBV29-1 and TRBJ1-3, with TRBD1 identical over 9 bases. The trim removed 3 bases at V and 1 base at J, leaving 4 bases unmatched. Per germline, CDR1 SQVTM and CDR2 ANQGSEA. CDR3 size: 15 residues. The CDR3 sequence: CSVEIGTGSGNTIYF. DNA for the CDR3: TGCAGCGTTGAGATTGGGACAGGGTCTGGAAACACCATATATTTT.

With respect to this clone: At one end, the junction sequence differs from germline, possibly due to a read error. This chain joins TRBV6-6 and TRBJ2-1; possible D gene TRBD2, 5 bases. There are 13 residues in the CDR3. Germline-derived CDR1 and CDR2 are MNHNY and SVGAGI (reference sequence). CDR3 amino acids: CASSPGSFNEQFF. The CDR3 DNA sequence: TGTGCCAGCAGTCCGGGGTCCTTCAATGAGCAGTTCTTC.

This clone was seen a handful of times. The J gene is TRBJ1-1, the V gene TRBV19, with D possibly being TRBD1 (6 bases). The CDR3 spans 15 residues. CDR1 LNHDA and CDR2 SQIVND come from the germline V gene (reference sequence). V was pared by 7 bases and J by 0 bases, with 15 bases between. CDR3 protein: CASTWGGAMNTEAFF. The CDR3 coding sequence is TGTGCCAGTACTTGGGGGGGGGCGATGAACACTGAAGCTTTCTTT.

This chain uses TRBV5-1 with TRBJ1-1, with no clear D. V lost 2 bases to trimming and J lost 5 bases, with 13 bases between them. Germline CDR1 is SGHRS and CDR2 is YFSETQ. This CDR3 has 14 residues. The CDR3 region is CASSLGEPETEAFF. Written as DNA, the CDR3 is TGCGCCAGCAGCTTAGGCGAGCCGGAGACTGAAGCTTTCTTT.

V gene TRBV2 combines with J gene TRBJ1-5, with D unclear. CDR1 is SNHLY, CDR2 FYNNEI, per germline. With 1 base removed from V and 4 bases from J, the gap between germline ends came to 8 bases. The CDR3 has 14 amino acids. The CDR3 spells CASSEGTGNQPQHF. CDR3 bases: TGTGCCAGCAGTGAAGGGACGGGGAATCAGCCCCAGCATTTT. Together with reference TRBV2 and TRBJ1-5, the CDR3 gives the full variable domain: EPEVTQTPSHQVTQMGQEVILRCVPISNHLYFYWYRQILGQKVEFLVSFYNNEISEKSEIFDDQFSVERPDGSNFTLKIRSTKLEDSAMYFCASSEGTGNQPQHFGDGTRLSIL.

This clone is a singleton in its sample. The chain links TRBV7-3 to TRBJ2-1; 16 bases align to TRBD2. Germline CDR1 and CDR2: SGHTA and FQGTGA. The CDR3 is 15 residues long. V lost 4 bases to trimming and J lost 9 bases; unmatched junction nucleotides: 3. The CDR3 coding sequence is TGTGCCAGCAGCTCGGGACTAGCGGGAGGGGGTGAGCAGTTCTTC. Encoded protein: CASSSGLAGGGEQFF.

This chain links TRBV30 with TRBJ2-3; 10 positions agree with TRBD1. Germline CDR1 is GTSNPN and CDR2 is SVGIG (reference sequence). CDR3 size: 15 residues. V lost 3 bases to trimming and J lost 5 bases; unmatched junction nucleotides: 8. This CDR3 reads CAWRGGTGDVDTQYF. In DNA, the CDR3 is TGTGCCTGGAGGGGCGGGACAGGGGACGTAGATACGCAGTATTTT. The entire variable domain, with the rest obtained from reference TRBV30 and TRBJ2-3, is as follows: SQTIHQWPATLVQPVGSPLSLECTVEGTSNPNLYWYRQAAGRGLQLLFYSVGIGQISSEVPQNLSASRPQDRQFILSSKKLLLSDSGFYLCAWRGGTGDVDTQYFGPGTRLTVL.

The gene calls are TRBV18 and TRBJ1-3; D gene uncertain. The CDR3 is 15 residues long. The germline V gene has CDR1 KGHSH and CDR2 LQKENI. V was pared by 1 base and J by 1 base, with 8 bases between. The CDR3 coding sequence is TGTGCCAGCTCACCACAAGCGGATTCTGGAAACACCATATATTTT. Translating gives CASSPQADSGNTIYF.

J is TRBJ1-6 and V is TRBV27; D call uncertain. Germline V gene sequence: CDR1 MNHEY, CDR2 SMNVEV (reference sequence). This CDR3 spans 13 amino acids. V was trimmed by 5 bases and J by 8 bases, leaving 10 bases between them. The CDR3 DNA reads TGTGCCAGCAGTCCCCAGAGGGATTCACCCCTCCACTTT. Encoded protein: CASSPQRDSPLHF.

The chain uses TRBV27 and TRBJ2-7; D gene unclear. The CDR3 consists of 13 residues. Per germline, CDR1 MNHEY and CDR2 SMNVEV (reference sequence). V was pared by 4 bases and J by 0 bases, with 7 bases between. CDR3 DNA: TGTGCCAGCAGTTGGGCCCTCTCCTACGAGCAGTACTTC. It translates to CASSWALSYEQYF.

The sample holds one count of this clone. The V call is TRBV18, the J call TRBJ2-3, with D hard to call. The germline V and J ends were trimmed by 6 bases and 0 bases, with 4 bases remaining between them. The CDR3 covers 12 residues. Germline-derived CDR1 and CDR2 are KGHSH and LQKENI. CDR3 region: CASSFSTDTQYF. The CDR3 nucleotides are TGTGCCAGCTCCTTTAGCACAGATACGCAGTATTTT. The entire variable domain, with the rest obtained from reference TRBV18 and TRBJ2-3, is as follows: NAGVMQNPRHLVRRRGQEARLRCSPMKGHSHVYWYRQLPEEGLKFMVYLQKENIIDESGMPKERFSAEFPKEGPSILRIQQVVRGDSAAYFCASSFSTDTQYFGPGTRLTVL.

The chain has TRBV10-3 and TRBJ1-1; D is uncertain. Trimming removed 3 bases from V and 0 bases from J, with 8 bases in between. The germline gives CDR1 ENHRY, CDR2 SYGVKD. The CDR3 length is 14 residues. CDR3: CAISDPVLNTEAFF. In DNA, the CDR3 is TGTGCCATCAGTGACCCAGTCTTGAACACTGAAGCTTTCTTT.

The genes are TRBV5-1 and TRBJ1-2; tentatively, D is TRBD1 (6 bases). Per the germline V gene, CDR1 is SGHRS and CDR2 is YFSETQ. This CDR3 contains 15 residues. Trimming cost V 0 bases and J 4 bases, with 13 bases left between them. The CDR3 spells CASSLGTGSAYGYTF. DNA of the CDR3: TGCGCCAGCAGCTTGGGTACAGGGTCCGCCTATGGCTACACCTTC.

CDR3 coding DNA: TGCAGCGTCCAGGGACTAGCGGGGGGGCGGGCAGATACGCAGTATTTT. Translation: CSVQGLAGGRADTQYF. This chain links TRBV29-1 with TRBJ2-3; 16 positions agree with TRBD2. The CDR3 is 16 residues long. CDR1 is SQVTM, CDR2 ANQGSEA, per germline. Trimming removed 6 bases from V and 4 bases from J; junction bases left unmatched: 7.

This chain joins TRBV9 and TRBJ2-3; D is possibly TRBD2 (6 bases). This CDR3 is built from 16 residues. The V end lost 0 bases, the J end lost 1 base, and 12 bases lay between the germline ends. The germline V gene has CDR1 SGDLS and CDR2 YYNGEE. The CDR3 loop reads CASSVDGRGGTDTQYF. CDR3 DNA: TGTGCCAGCAGCGTAGATGGGCGGGGTGGCACAGATACGCAGTATTTT.

This clone appeared a single time. The chain employs TRBV6-5 and TRBJ2-2; D is possibly TRBD1 (6 bases). Germline V lookup: CDR1 MNHEY, CDR2 SVGAGI. Trimming shortened V by 4 bases and J by 5 bases, and 11 bases separated the two germline ends. The CDR3 has 14 amino acids. The CDR3 bases are TGTGCCAGCAGTTGGGGACAAGCTACCGGGGAGCTGTTTTTT. Its translation is CASSWGQATGELFF.